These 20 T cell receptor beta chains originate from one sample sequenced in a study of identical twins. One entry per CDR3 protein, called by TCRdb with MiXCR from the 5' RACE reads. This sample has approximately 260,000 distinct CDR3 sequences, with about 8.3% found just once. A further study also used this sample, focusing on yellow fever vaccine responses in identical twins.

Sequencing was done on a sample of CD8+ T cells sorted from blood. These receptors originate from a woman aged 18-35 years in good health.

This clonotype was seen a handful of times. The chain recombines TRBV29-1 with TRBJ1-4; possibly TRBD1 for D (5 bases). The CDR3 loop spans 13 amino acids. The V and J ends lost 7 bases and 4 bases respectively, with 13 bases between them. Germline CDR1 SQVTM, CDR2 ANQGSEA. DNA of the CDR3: TGCAGCGCCACGACAGAGCTTAATGAAAAACTGTTTTTT. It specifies CSATTELNEKLFF.

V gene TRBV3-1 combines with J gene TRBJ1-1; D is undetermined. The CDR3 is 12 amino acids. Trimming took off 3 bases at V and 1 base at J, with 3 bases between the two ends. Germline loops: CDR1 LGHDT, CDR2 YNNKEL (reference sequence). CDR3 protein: CASSHPNTEAFF. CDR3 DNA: TGTGCCAGCAGCCACCCGAACACTGAAGCTTTCTTT.

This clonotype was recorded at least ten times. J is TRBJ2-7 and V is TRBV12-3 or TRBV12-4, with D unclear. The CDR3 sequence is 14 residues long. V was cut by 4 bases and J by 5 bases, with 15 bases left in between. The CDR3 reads CASSSGTMDHEQYF. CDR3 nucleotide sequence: TGTGCCAGCAGTTCTGGCACAATGGACCACGAGCAGTACTTC.

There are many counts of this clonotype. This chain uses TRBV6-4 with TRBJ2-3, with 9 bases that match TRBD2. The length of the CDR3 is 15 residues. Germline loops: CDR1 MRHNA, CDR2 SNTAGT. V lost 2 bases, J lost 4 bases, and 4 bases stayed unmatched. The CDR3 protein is CASSDGRGGADTQYF. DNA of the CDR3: TGTGCCAGCAGTGACGGGCGGGGGGGCGCAGATACGCAGTATTTT.

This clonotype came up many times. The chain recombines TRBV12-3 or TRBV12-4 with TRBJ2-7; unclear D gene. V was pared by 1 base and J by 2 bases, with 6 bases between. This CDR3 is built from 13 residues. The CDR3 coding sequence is TGTGCCAGCAGTTTAGATCAACCCTACGAGCAGTACTTC. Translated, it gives CASSLDQPYEQYF.

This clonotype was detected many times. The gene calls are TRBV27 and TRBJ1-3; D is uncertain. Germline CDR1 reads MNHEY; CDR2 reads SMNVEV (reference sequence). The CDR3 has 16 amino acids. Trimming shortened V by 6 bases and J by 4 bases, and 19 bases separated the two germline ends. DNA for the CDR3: TGTGCCAGCAGCCCCGACGAAGAATCTTACGGAAACACCATATATTTT. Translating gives CASSPDEESYGNTIYF.

CDR3 coding DNA: TGTGCCAGCAGCTTAGATCTCGGGACGGCTATACGGCAGTATTTT. Its protein is CASSLDLGTAIRQYF. The chain combines TRBV11-3 with TRBJ2-3; the D call may be TRBD1 or TRBD2 (5 bases each). The V and J ends lost 0 bases and 11 bases respectively, with 18 bases between them. The CDR3 has 15 residues. Germline V lookup: CDR1 SGHNT, CDR2 YENEEA.

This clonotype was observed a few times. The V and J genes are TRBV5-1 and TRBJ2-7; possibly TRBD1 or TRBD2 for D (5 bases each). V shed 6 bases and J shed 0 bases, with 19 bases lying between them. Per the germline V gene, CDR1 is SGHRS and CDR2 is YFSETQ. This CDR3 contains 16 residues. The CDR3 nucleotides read TGCGCCAGCAACGTCGGTGGGGGTAGCTTCTCCTACGAGCAGTACTTC. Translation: CASNVGGGSFSYEQYF.

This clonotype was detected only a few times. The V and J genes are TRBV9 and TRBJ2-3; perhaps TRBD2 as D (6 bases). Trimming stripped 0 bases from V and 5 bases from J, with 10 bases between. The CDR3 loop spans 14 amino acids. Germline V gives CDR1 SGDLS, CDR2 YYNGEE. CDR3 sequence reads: CASSVGDFKDTQYF. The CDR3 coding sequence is TGTGCCAGCAGCGTAGGGGACTTCAAAGATACGCAGTATTTT.

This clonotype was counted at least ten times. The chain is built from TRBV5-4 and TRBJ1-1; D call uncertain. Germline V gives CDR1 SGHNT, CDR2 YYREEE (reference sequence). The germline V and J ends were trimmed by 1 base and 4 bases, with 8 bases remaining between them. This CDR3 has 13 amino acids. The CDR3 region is CASSLSRFTEAFF. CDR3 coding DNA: TGTGCCAGCAGCTTGTCCAGGTTCACTGAAGCTTTCTTT.

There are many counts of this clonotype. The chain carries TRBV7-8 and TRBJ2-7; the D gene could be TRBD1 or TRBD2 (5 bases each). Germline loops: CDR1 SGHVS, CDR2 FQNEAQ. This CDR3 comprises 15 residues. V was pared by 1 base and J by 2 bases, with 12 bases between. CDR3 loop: CASSLELGTTYEQYF. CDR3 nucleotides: TGTGCCAGCAGCTTAGAGTTAGGGACCACCTACGAGCAGTACTTC.

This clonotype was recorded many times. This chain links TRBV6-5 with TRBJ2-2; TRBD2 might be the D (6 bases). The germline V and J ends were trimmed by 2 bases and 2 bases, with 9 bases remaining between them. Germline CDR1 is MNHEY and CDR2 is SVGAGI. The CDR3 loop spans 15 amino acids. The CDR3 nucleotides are TGTGCCAGCAGTTACGGGACTTTCAACACCGGGGAGCTGTTTTTT. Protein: CASSYGTFNTGELFF.

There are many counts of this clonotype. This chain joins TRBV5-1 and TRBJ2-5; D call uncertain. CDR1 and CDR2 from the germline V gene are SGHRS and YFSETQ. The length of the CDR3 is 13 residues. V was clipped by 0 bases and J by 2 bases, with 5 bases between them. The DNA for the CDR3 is TGCGCCAGCAGCTTGGATCTACAAGAGACCCAGTACTTC. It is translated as CASSLDLQETQYF.

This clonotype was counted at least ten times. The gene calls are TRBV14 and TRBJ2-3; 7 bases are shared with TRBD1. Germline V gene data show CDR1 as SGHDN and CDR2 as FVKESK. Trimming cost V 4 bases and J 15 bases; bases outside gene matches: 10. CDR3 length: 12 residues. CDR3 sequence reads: CASSPLRQGEYF. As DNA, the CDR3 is TGTGCCAGCAGCCCCCTGAGACAGGGAGAATATTTT.

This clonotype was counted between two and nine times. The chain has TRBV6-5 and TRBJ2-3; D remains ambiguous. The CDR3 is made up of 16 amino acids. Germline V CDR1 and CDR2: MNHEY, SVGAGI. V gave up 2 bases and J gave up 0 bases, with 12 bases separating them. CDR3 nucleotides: TGTGCCAGCAGTTACGCAGCCCCGTTTAGCACAGATACGCAGTATTTT. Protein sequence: CASSYAAPFSTDTQYF.

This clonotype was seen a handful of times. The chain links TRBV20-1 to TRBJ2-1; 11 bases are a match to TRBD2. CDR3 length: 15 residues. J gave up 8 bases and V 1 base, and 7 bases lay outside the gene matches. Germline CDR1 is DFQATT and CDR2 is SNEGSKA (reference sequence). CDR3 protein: CSARVPSGRIDEQFF. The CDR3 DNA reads TGCAGTGCTAGAGTCCCTAGCGGGAGGATCGATGAGCAGTTCTTC.

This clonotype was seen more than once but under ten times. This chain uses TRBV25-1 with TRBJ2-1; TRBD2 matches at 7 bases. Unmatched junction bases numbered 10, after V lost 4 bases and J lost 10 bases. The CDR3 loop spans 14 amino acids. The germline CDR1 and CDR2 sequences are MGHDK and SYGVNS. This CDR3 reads CASSVWGGSVEQFF. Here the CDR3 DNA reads TGTGCCAGCAGTGTATGGGGGGGGTCGGTCGAGCAGTTCTTC. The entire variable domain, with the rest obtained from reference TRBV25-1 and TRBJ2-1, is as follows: EADIYQTPRYLVIGTGKKITLECSQTMGHDKMYWYQQDPGMELHLIHYSYGVNSTEKGDLSSESTVSRIRTEHFPLTLESARPSHTSQYLCASSVWGGSVEQFFGPGTRLTVL.

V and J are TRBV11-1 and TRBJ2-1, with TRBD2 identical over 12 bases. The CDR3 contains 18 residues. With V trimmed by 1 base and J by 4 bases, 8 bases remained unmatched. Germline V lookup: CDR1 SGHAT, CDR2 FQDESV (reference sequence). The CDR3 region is CASSLVGGLAGRYNEQFF. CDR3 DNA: TGTGCCAGCAGCTTAGTCGGAGGACTAGCGGGGCGTTACAATGAGCAGTTCTTC. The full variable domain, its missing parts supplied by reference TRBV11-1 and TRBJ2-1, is EAEVAQSPRYKITEKSQAVAFWCDPISGHATLYWYRQILGQGPELLVQFQDESVVDDSQLPKDRFSAERLKGVDSTLKIQPAELGDSAMYLCASSLVGGLAGRYNEQFFGPGTRLTVL.

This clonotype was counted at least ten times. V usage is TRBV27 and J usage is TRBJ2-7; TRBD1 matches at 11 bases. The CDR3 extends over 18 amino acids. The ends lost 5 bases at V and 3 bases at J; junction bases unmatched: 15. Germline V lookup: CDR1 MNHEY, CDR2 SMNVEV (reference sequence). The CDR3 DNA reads TGTGCCAGCAGTGCGGGATCGGGACAGGGGGTTTTATTCTACGAGCAGTACTTC. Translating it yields CASSAGSGQGVLFYEQYF.

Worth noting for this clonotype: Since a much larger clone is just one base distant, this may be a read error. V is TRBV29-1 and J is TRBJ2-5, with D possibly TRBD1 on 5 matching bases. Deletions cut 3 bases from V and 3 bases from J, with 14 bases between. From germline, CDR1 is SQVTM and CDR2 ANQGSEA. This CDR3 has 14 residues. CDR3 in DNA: TGCAGCGTTGAGGGGCTGTACTTTAAAGAGACCCAGTACTTC. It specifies CSVEGLYFKETQYF.